The 19 T cell receptor beta chains in this list originate from one sample, sequenced in a study of CXCR3-negative and CXCR3-positive naive CD8 T cells. The libraries of TRB cDNA were prepared using 5' RACE with UMI labels. For each CDR3 protein, TCRdb gives one entry from its re-call of the 5' RACE reads, without DNA. The ten top clones account for about 1.1%, within a sample of tens of thousands of distinct CDR3 sequences. Sequencing was done on a sample of naive CXCR3- CD8+ T cells from blood. Subset reported: CD45RO-CCR7+CD27+CD95- naive CD8+ T cells lacking CXCR3 (TNR3-). These receptors originate from a human donor in good health. Some clones in this sample may be carry-over from other donors' samples.

The chain links TRBV29-1 to TRBJ1-1; the TCRdb call, TRBD1, lacks DNA for checking. The CDR3 is 13 residues long. Germline values: CDR1 SQVTM, CDR2 ANQGSEA. The CDR3 loop is CSGAPTGSSWSFF.

The rearrangement links TRBV5-1 to TRBJ2-2. Germline CDR1 SGHRS, CDR2 YFSETQ. CDR3 size: 18 residues. CDR3: CASSLVSELLLMGGELFF.

The V gene is TRBV20-1, the J gene TRBJ2-2; TCRdb's D call of TRBD2 is untestable without DNA. Germline CDR1 DFQATT, CDR2 SNEGSKA (reference sequence). The CDR3 length is 14 residues. The CDR3 sequence is CSARRVDNTGELFF.

The rearrangement links TRBV7-9 to TRBJ2-7. The CDR3 is made up of 14 amino acids. The V gene's germline CDR1 is SEHNR and CDR2 FQNEAQ (reference sequence). CDR3 sequence reads: CASSPDRNSYEQYF.

The chain joins TRBV5-8 to TRBJ2-7. Germline V CDR1 and CDR2: SGHTS, YDEGEE. The CDR3 is 14 amino acids. The CDR3 region is CASSLAGVSHEQYF.

The V gene is TRBV11-3, the J gene TRBJ2-7; TCRdb lists TRBD2, though no DNA is available to test this call. Germline V gene data show CDR1 as SGHNT and CDR2 as YENEEA. The CDR3 runs 16 residues. The CDR3 reads CASSASLSGGSYEQYF.

V usage is TRBV7-2 and J usage is TRBJ2-1. The CDR3 sequence is 17 residues long. Germline CDR1 reads SGHTA; CDR2 reads FQGNSA. CDR3 sequence: CASTTNEGLSSYNEQFF.

The chain joins TRBV7-6 to TRBJ1-1. The CDR3 is 12 residues long. CDR1 and CDR2 from the germline V gene are SGHVS and FNYEAQ. CDR3 residues: CASGRVNTEAFF.

The chain links TRBV7-9 to TRBJ2-5; TCRdb's D call of TRBD1 is untestable without DNA. Germline V gene data show CDR1 as SEHNR and CDR2 as FQNEAQ (reference sequence). The CDR3 runs 16 residues. CDR3 in amino acids: CASSLVSGQPQETQYF.

V is TRBV6-6 and J is TRBJ2-2; without DNA, the TCRdb call of TRBD2 cannot be checked. Germline V gene lookup returns CDR1 MNHNY and CDR2 SVGAGI (reference sequence). This CDR3 region has 17 residues. CDR3 residues: CASSYYASLKYTGELFF.

CDR3 region: CASSLMGGETQYF. J is TRBJ2-5 and V is TRBV12-3 or TRBV12-4; TCRdb names TRBD1, which stays unverified in the absence of DNA. The length of the CDR3 is 13 residues.

The chain links TRBV7-6 to TRBJ2-1; without DNA, the TCRdb call of TRBD1 cannot be checked. CDR1 is SGHVS and CDR2 is FNYEAQ in the germline V gene. CDR3 length equals 13 residues. This chain's CDR3 is CASSSGTNTEQFF.

The chain uses TRBV19 and TRBJ1-5. The CDR3 spans 15 residues. Germline V gene sequence: CDR1 LNHDA, CDR2 SQIVND (reference sequence). This CDR3 is CASSIDGGEGQPQHF.

The CDR3 loop is CASTPGGLGAGELFF. This rearrangement joins TRBV4-1 to TRBJ2-2; TCRdb reports TRBD1, a call that lacks DNA to check it against. CDR3 length: 15 residues. Germline V gene data show CDR1 as MGHRA and CDR2 as YSYEKL.

The V and J genes are TRBV7-6 and TRBJ1-2; no DNA is available, so the TRBD1 call from TCRdb remains unchecked. The CDR3 runs 15 residues. Germline CDR1 reads SGHVS; CDR2 reads FNYEAQ. The CDR3 loop is CASSLTGTDSYGYTF.

V is TRBV29-1 and J is TRBJ2-2. Germline CDR1 is SQVTM and CDR2 is ANQGSEA. The CDR3 sequence is 11 residues long. The CDR3 loop reads CSVVRRGELFF.

V usage is TRBV7-9 and J usage is TRBJ2-7; no DNA is available, so the TRBD1 call from TCRdb remains unchecked. The CDR3 totals 14 residues. Germline CDR1 is SEHNR and CDR2 is FQNEAQ (reference sequence). CDR3 protein: CASSYPGTGYEQYF.

The genes are TRBV21-1 and TRBJ2-1. TRBV21-1 is deemed a pseudogene. The CDR3 loop spans 16 amino acids. CDR3 region: CASSAQFGSSYNEQFF.

The V and J genes are TRBV12-3 or TRBV12-4 and TRBJ2-7; TCRdb calls TRBD2, which cannot be checked without DNA. This CDR3 region has 15 residues. The chain's CDR3 is CASSLSAGGPYEQYF.